This TCR beta chain was sequenced for a study of CD8+CD57+ T cells in acquired aplastic anemia. Study overall: DNA recovered from sorted CD4+ and CD8+ cells had a mean of approximately 3.2 ug. Study outcomes and limitations: No significant difference in CD8+ Simpson's diversity was found between patients and controls.

Patients chosen for sequencing had shown CD8+CD57+ cell expansion by flow cytometry. This clonotype was counted only a few times. Its cognate antigen is unknown. Just one base apart from a much larger clone, this may be a read error. Germline V lookup: CDR1 SGHVS, CDR2 FQNEAQ. CDR3 size: 12 residues. The V segment lost 6 bases and the J segment 4 bases; nucleotides outside the gene matches: 0. Genomic DNA constituted the template upon which TCR beta VDJ and CDR3 profiling was performed. In TCRdb, the reads were re-called with MiXCR into one record per CDR3 protein. This table holds under 200,000 distinct CDR3 sequences, 40% to 50% found once.

Sequencing used sorted CD4+, CD8+, or CD8+CD57+ T cells (not recorded which) from PBMCs. This chain connects TRBV7-8 to TRBJ1-1, with TRBD1 matching over 9 bases. This receptor was obtained from a human donor with aplastic anemia. The CDR3: CASRDRGTEAFF. The CDR3 nucleotides read TGTGCCAGCAGGGACAGGGGCACTGAAGCTTTCTTT.